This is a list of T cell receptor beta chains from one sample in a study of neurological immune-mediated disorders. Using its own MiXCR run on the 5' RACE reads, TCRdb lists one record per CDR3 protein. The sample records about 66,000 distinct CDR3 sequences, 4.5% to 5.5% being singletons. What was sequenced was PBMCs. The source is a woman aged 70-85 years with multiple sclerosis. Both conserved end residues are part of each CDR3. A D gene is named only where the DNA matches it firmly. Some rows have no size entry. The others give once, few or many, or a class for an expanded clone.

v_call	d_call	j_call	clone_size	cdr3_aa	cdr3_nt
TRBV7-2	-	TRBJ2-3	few	CASSGNRADTQYF	TGTGCCAGCAGCGGCAACAGGGCAGATACGCAGTATTTT
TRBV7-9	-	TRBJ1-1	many	CASSLDRASTEAFF	TGTGCCAGCAGCTTAGACAGGGCGAGTACTGAAGCTTTCTTT
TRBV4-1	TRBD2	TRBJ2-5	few	CASSQKTNKRGGAETQYF	TGCGCCAGCAGCCAGAAAACGAATAAGCGGGGAGGGGCGGAGACCCAGTACTTC
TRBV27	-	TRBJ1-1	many	CASSLKGNTEAFF	TGTGCCAGCAGTTTAAAAGGGAACACTGAAGCTTTCTTT
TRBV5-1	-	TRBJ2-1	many	CASSRADLSYNEQFF	TGCGCCAGTAGCAGAGCGGACCTCTCCTACAATGAGCAGTTCTTC
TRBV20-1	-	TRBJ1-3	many	CSARGTGGGGNTIYF	TGCAGTGCTAGAGGAACAGGCGGGGGTGGAAACACCATATATTTT
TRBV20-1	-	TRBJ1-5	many	CSASESGGNQPQHF	TGCAGTGCTAGCGAGTCAGGGGGCAATCAGCCCCAGCATTTT
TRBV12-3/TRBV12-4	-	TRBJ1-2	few	CASRPTGAGYTF	TGTGCCAGCAGGCCCACAGGCGCGGGCTACACCTTC
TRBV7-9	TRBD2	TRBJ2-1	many	CASSYGLAGDIFF	TGTGCCAGCAGCTACGGACTAGCGGGGGATATTTTCTTC
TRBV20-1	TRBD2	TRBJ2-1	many	CSATSLSGSSNEQFF	TGCAGTGCTACCTCACTTAGCGGGAGTAGCAATGAGCAGTTCTTC
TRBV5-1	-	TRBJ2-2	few	CASSLGGTTNTGELFF	TGCGCCAGCAGCTTGGGGGGGACAACGAACACCGGGGAGCTGTTTTTT
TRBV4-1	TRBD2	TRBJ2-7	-	CASSQDSAGAVYEQYF	TGCGCCAGCAGCCAAGATAGCGCGGGAGCGGTGTACGAGCAGTACTTC
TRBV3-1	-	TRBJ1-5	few	CASSQVGDQPQHF	TGTGCCAGCAGCCAAGTGGGGGATCAGCCCCAGCATTTT
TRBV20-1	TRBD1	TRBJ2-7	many	CSARDPPGQRSIYAEQYF	TGCAGTGCTAGAGATCCCCCGGGACAGCGTTCCATCTACGCAGAGCAGTACTTC
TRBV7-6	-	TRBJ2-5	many	CASSLDMGSQETQYF	TGTGCCAGCAGCTTAGATATGGGCAGCCAAGAGACCCAGTACTTC
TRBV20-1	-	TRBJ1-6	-	CSAPRQGSNSPLHF	TGCAGTGCACCCCGGCAGGGAAGTAATTCACCCCTCCACTTT
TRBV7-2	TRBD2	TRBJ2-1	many	CASSLEGLAGGSRNEQFF	TGTGCCAGCAGCTTGGAGGGACTAGCGGGAGGATCGAGAAATGAGCAGTTCTTC
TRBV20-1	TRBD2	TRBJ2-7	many	CSARDRTSGRKFF	TGCAGTGCTAGAGATCGCACTAGCGGGAGGAAGTTTTTC
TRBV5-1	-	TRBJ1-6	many	CASSWTPGWDNSPLHF	TGCGCCAGCAGCTGGACCCCCGGGTGGGATAATTCACCCCTCCACTTT
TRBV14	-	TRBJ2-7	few	CASSQEGSRILYEQYF	TGTGCCAGCAGCCAAGAAGGGTCACGGATCCTCTACGAGCAGTACTTC
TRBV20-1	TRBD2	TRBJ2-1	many	CSARDSGRAGYEQFF	TGCAGTGCTAGAGATTCGGGGAGGGCCGGGTATGAGCAGTTCTTC
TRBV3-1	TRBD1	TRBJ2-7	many	CASSSGGQGIDEQYF	TGTGCCAGCAGCTCAGGGGGACAGGGTATTGACGAGCAGTACTTC
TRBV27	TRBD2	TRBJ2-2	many	CASSLGLADAANTGELFF	TGTGCCAGCAGTTTAGGCCTAGCGGATGCCGCGAACACCGGGGAGCTGTTTTTT
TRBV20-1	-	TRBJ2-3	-	CSARDPRGLSISDTQYF	TGCAGTGCTAGAGACCCCAGAGGACTCTCAATTAGCGATACGCAGTATTTT
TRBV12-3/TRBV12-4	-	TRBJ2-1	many	CASSSPGLGGSEQFF	TGTGCCAGCAGCTCCCCAGGACTAGGGGGAAGTGAGCAGTTCTTC
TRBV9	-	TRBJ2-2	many	CASSAQGGAGELFF	TGTGCCAGCAGCGCACAGGGTGGGGCCGGGGAGCTGTTTTTT
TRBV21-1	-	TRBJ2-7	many	CASSKARREPQYF	TGTGCCAGCAGCAAAGCGAGAAGGGAGCCTCAGTACTTC
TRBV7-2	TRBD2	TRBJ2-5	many	CASSLAGGRETQYF	TGTGCCAGCAGCTTAGCGGGAGGGCGGGAGACCCAGTACTTC
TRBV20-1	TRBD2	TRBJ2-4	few	CSVGLAVNNIQYF	TGCAGTGTGGGCCTAGCGGTAAATAACATTCAGTACTTC
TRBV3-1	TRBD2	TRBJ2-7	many	CASSQGPGTSGPYEQYF	TGTGCCAGCAGCCAAGGCCCCGGGACTAGCGGGCCCTACGAGCAGTACTTC
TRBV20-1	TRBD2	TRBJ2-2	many	CSAAGTSGFTNTGELFF	TGCAGTGCTGCAGGGACTAGCGGGTTCACGAACACCGGGGAGCTGTTTTTT
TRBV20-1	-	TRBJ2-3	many	CSAIEGLKEADTQYF	TGCAGTGCTATCGAAGGTCTCAAAGAAGCAGATACGCAGTATTTT
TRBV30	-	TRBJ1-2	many	CAWSERGLYGYTF	TGTGCCTGGAGTGAGCGGGGCCTCTATGGCTACACCTTC
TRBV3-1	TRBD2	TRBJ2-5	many	CASRTSGRREETQYF	TGTGCCAGCAGGACTAGCGGGAGAAGAGAAGAGACCCAGTACTTC
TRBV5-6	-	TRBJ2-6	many	CASRRTGMNSGANVLTF	TGTGCCAGCAGGAGGACTGGGATGAACTCTGGGGCCAACGTCCTGACTTTC
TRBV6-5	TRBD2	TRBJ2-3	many	CASSPSSGTGTDTQYF	TGTGCCAGCAGTCCTTCTAGCGGGACGGGCACAGATACGCAGTATTTT
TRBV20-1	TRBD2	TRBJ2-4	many	CSARRSGFGLDFQNIQYF	TGCAGTGCTAGACGTTCCGGATTTGGACTAGATTTCCAAAACATTCAGTACTTC
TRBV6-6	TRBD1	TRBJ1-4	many	CASRDGTVNEKLFF	TGTGCCAGCAGAGACGGGACAGTCAATGAAAAACTGTTTTTT
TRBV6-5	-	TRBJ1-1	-	CASSYRAAVNTEAFF	TGTGCCAGCAGTTACAGGGCGGCAGTCAACACTGAAGCTTTCTTT
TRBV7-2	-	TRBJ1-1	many	CASSLGGLNTEAFF	TGTGCCAGCAGCTTAGGGGGATTGAACACTGAAGCTTTCTTT
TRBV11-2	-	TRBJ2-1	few	CASSSPNSNNEQFF	TGTGCCAGCAGCTCACCCAACAGTAACAATGAGCAGTTCTTC
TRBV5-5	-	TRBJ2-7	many	CASSSRDDYEQYF	TGTGCCAGCAGCTCCCGAGACGACTACGAGCAGTACTTC
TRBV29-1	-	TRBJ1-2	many	CSVVEGFYTF	TGCAGCGTTGTCGAGGGCTTTTACACCTTC
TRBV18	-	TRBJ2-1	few	CASSPPGGSNEQFF	TGTGCCAGCTCACCACCGGGTGGGAGCAATGAGCAGTTCTTC
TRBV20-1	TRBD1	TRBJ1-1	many	CSARDPGQGANTEAFF	TGCAGTGCTAGAGATCCAGGGCAGGGGGCAAACACTGAAGCTTTCTTT